This is a list of T cell receptor beta chains from one sample in a study of blood T cell repertoires in COVID-19. Data came from immunoSEQ multiplex PCR; TCRdb stores just in-frame clones and leaves some out. The repertoire consists of 200,000 to 250,000 clones, with about four fifths occurring once and the leading ten covering around 3.3%. Sequenced: peripheral blood. These receptor sequences come from a woman of 80 years or more with acute or convalescent COVID-19. The CDR3 runs from the conserved cysteine through the conserved F or W. D genes are given only for firm matches. Size tells how often a clone was seen (once, few, many) or the class of an expanded clone, and some rows leave it out.

j_gene: TRBJ2-5; abundance: .; d_gene: .; v_gene: TRBV3-1/TRBV3-2; CDR3nt: TGTGCCAGCAGCCTTGGACTATCCCAAGAGACCCAGTACTTC; CDR3aa: CASSLGLSQETQYF
j_gene: TRBJ2-3; abundance: .; d_gene: .; v_gene: TRBV5-1; CDR3nt: TGCGCCAGCAGCCCCCAACGTCCGGGCACAGATACGCAGTATTTT; CDR3aa: CASSPQRPGTDTQYF
j_gene: TRBJ1-1; abundance: .; d_gene: TRBD1; v_gene: TRBV6-2/TRBV6-3; CDR3nt: TGTGCCAGCAGTTACTCATACCGGGACAGGGGCCTGAACACTGAAGCTTTCTTT; CDR3aa: CASSYSYRDRGLNTEAFF
j_gene: TRBJ1-1; abundance: .; d_gene: .; v_gene: TRBV3-1/TRBV3-2; CDR3nt: TGTGCCAGCAGCCAAGTGGCCAGGATGAACACTGAAGCTTTCTTT; CDR3aa: CASSQVARMNTEAFF
j_gene: TRBJ1-6; abundance: once; d_gene: .; v_gene: TRBV7-2; CDR3nt: TGTGCCAGCAGCTTATCACAGGATTATAATTCACCCCTCCACTTT; CDR3aa: CASSLSQDYNSPLHF
j_gene: TRBJ2-7; abundance: .; d_gene: .; v_gene: TRBV27; CDR3nt: TGTGCCAGCAGTTTAACGGCCAGGTCCTACGAGCAGTACTTC; CDR3aa: CASSLTARSYEQYF
j_gene: TRBJ2-5; abundance: .; d_gene: .; v_gene: TRBV6-2/TRBV6-3; CDR3nt: TGTGCCAGCAGTTATTCGTCACTAGCCCTGAAGACCCAGTACTTC; CDR3aa: CASSYSSLALKTQYF
j_gene: TRBJ1-3; abundance: .; d_gene: .; v_gene: TRBV6-5; CDR3nt: TGTGCCACCGAGGGGGCTGGAAACACCATATATTTT; CDR3aa: CATEGAGNTIYF
j_gene: TRBJ2-2; abundance: .; d_gene: TRBD2; v_gene: TRBV6-2/TRBV6-3; CDR3nt: TGTGCCAGCAGCCTAGCGGGGGCAAGGACCGGGGAGCTGTTTTTT; CDR3aa: CASSLAGARTGELFF
j_gene: TRBJ1-1; abundance: .; d_gene: .; v_gene: TRBV6-6; CDR3nt: TGTGCCAGCAGTCGTGCTGGGGCTCAATCAAGGAGCACTGAAGCTTTCTTT; CDR3aa: CASSRAGAQSRSTEAFF
j_gene: TRBJ1-2; abundance: .; d_gene: TRBD1; v_gene: TRBV18; CDR3nt: TGTGCCAGCTCTCCCGGGACAGGGAGGGGCTACACCTTC; CDR3aa: CASSPGTGRGYTF
j_gene: TRBJ1-5; abundance: .; d_gene: .; v_gene: TRBV19; CDR3nt: TGTGCCAGTAGTATTACAGGCAATCAGCCCCAGCATTTT; CDR3aa: CASSITGNQPQHF
j_gene: TRBJ1-1; abundance: few; d_gene: TRBD1; v_gene: TRBV6-5; CDR3nt: TGTGCCAGCAGTAACAGGGGCAACATGAACACTGAAGCTTTCTTT; CDR3aa: CASSNRGNMNTEAFF
j_gene: TRBJ1-2; abundance: .; d_gene: TRBD1; v_gene: TRBV7-2; CDR3nt: TGTGCCAGCAGCTTAGCGAGACAGGGACCGGGCTACACCTTC; CDR3aa: CASSLARQGPGYTF
j_gene: TRBJ1-1; abundance: .; d_gene: .; v_gene: TRBV7-9; CDR3nt: TGTGCCAGCAGCTTGCAGGAGGACACTGAAGCTTTCTTT; CDR3aa: CASSLQEDTEAFF
j_gene: TRBJ2-1; abundance: .; d_gene: .; v_gene: TRBV10-3; CDR3nt: TGTGCCATCAGTGAGACAGGGTACAATGAGCAGTTCTTC; CDR3aa: CAISETGYNEQFF
j_gene: TRBJ2-2; abundance: once; d_gene: TRBD1; v_gene: TRBV27; CDR3nt: TGTGCCAGCAGTTTATCGGGCTCGGGACAGGGGGTTTCCGGGGAGCTGTTTTTT; CDR3aa: CASSLSGSGQGVSGELFF
j_gene: TRBJ2-3; abundance: .; d_gene: TRBD2; v_gene: TRBV3-1/TRBV3-2; CDR3nt: TGTGCCAGCAGCCAAGATCTGACCGGGGGGGCAGATACGCAGTATTTT; CDR3aa: CASSQDLTGGADTQYF
j_gene: TRBJ1-2; abundance: .; d_gene: .; v_gene: TRBV2; CDR3nt: TGTGCCAGCAGCCCAAGAAGGGGTGGGTATGGCTACACCTTC; CDR3aa: CASSPRRGGYGYTF
j_gene: TRBJ2-7; abundance: .; d_gene: TRBD1; v_gene: TRBV9; CDR3nt: TGTGCCAGCAGCGAGCCCCCCCCGGACAGGGAACCCTACGAGCAGTACTTC; CDR3aa: CASSEPPPDREPYEQYF
j_gene: TRBJ2-2; abundance: few; d_gene: .; v_gene: TRBV7-3; CDR3nt: TGTGCCAGCAGCCCCTACACCGGGGAGCTGTTTTTT; CDR3aa: CASSPYTGELFF
j_gene: TRBJ1-1; abundance: .; d_gene: TRBD1; v_gene: TRBV2; CDR3nt: TGTGCCAGCAGGGAAAGGACAGGGGGAGCTTTCTTT; CDR3aa: CASRERTGGAFF
j_gene: TRBJ2-1; abundance: .; d_gene: .; v_gene: TRBV12-5; CDR3nt: TGTGCTAGTGGTTCCCCTACAGGGTACGATGAGCAGTTCTTC; CDR3aa: CASGSPTGYDEQFF
j_gene: TRBJ1-1; abundance: few; d_gene: .; v_gene: TRBV4-3; CDR3nt: TGCGCCAGCAGCCTCCCGTGGGCTTTGGTACAAAACACTGAAGCTTTCTTT; CDR3aa: CASSLPWALVQNTEAFF
j_gene: TRBJ1-1; abundance: .; d_gene: TRBD1; v_gene: TRBV6-5; CDR3nt: TGTGCCAGCAGTACGACAGGGGACACTGAAGCTTTCTTT; CDR3aa: CASSTTGDTEAFF
j_gene: TRBJ1-5; abundance: .; d_gene: .; v_gene: TRBV23-1; CDR3nt: TGCGCCAGCAGTCAATCAAGAGGGATCGGACAGCCCCAGCATTTT; CDR3aa: CASSQSRGIGQPQHF
j_gene: TRBJ2-7; abundance: once; d_gene: TRBD2; v_gene: TRBV27; CDR3nt: TGTGCCAGCAGGCAGCGGGGGGCCTACGAGCAGTACTTC; CDR3aa: CASRQRGAYEQYF
j_gene: TRBJ2-5; abundance: .; d_gene: .; v_gene: TRBV18; CDR3nt: TGTGCCAGCTCACCGGTTCCCCGTGGGGGCGCAGGGGAGACCCAGTACTTC; CDR3aa: CASSPVPRGGAGETQYF
j_gene: TRBJ1-5; abundance: .; d_gene: .; v_gene: TRBV6-1; CDR3nt: TGTGCCAGCAGTGAAAACAGGGCCCATCAGCCCCAGCATTTT; CDR3aa: CASSENRAHQPQHF
j_gene: TRBJ1-4; abundance: .; d_gene: .; v_gene: TRBV27; CDR3nt: TGTGCCAGCAGCTATACCACAGGATTCAATGAAAAACTGTTTTTT; CDR3aa: CASSYTTGFNEKLFF
j_gene: TRBJ2-1; abundance: .; d_gene: .; v_gene: TRBV6-6; CDR3nt: TGTGCCAGCAGTTCTTCAGGGGAGCCCTACAATGAGCAGTTCTTC; CDR3aa: CASSSSGEPYNEQFF
j_gene: TRBJ2-3; abundance: once; d_gene: TRBD1; v_gene: TRBV24-1; CDR3nt: TGTGCCACCGGTGGGACAGGGCGGGCGGATACGCAGTATTTT; CDR3aa: CATGGTGRADTQYF
j_gene: TRBJ1-2; abundance: .; d_gene: .; v_gene: TRBV10-3; CDR3nt: TGTGCCACCATCCGGGACTCTAACTATGGCTACACCTTC; CDR3aa: CATIRDSNYGYTF
j_gene: TRBJ1-5; abundance: .; d_gene: TRBD1; v_gene: TRBV5-4; CDR3nt: TGTGCCAGCAGCCGGGACAGAGCCCAGCCCCAGCATTTT; CDR3aa: CASSRDRAQPQHF
j_gene: TRBJ2-3; abundance: .; d_gene: .; v_gene: TRBV18; CDR3nt: TGTGCCAGCTCACCGGACATCGGGGGGCTTGGAGATACGCAGTATTTT; CDR3aa: CASSPDIGGLGDTQYF
j_gene: TRBJ1-5; abundance: once; d_gene: .; v_gene: TRBV6-6; CDR3nt: TGTGCCAGCAGTCACCCTGGAGCCGGCAGGAGGGATCAGCCCCAGCATTTT; CDR3aa: CASSHPGAGRRDQPQHF
j_gene: TRBJ2-2; abundance: once; d_gene: .; v_gene: TRBV9; CDR3nt: TGTGCCAGCAGCCTCTCCCCCCCAGGGGCCGGGGAGCTGTTTTTT; CDR3aa: CASSLSPPGAGELFF
j_gene: TRBJ1-1; abundance: .; d_gene: .; v_gene: TRBV9; CDR3nt: TGTGCCAGCAGCGTAGAGGGCCGAGGGGGAGCTTTCTTT; CDR3aa: CASSVEGRGGAFF
j_gene: TRBJ1-5; abundance: .; d_gene: .; v_gene: TRBV5-4; CDR3nt: TGTGCCAGCAGCGTGGGCAGGGGCCCCGGGAGCAATCAGCCCCAGCATTTT; CDR3aa: CASSVGRGPGSNQPQHF
j_gene: TRBJ2-7; abundance: once; d_gene: .; v_gene: TRBV6-2/TRBV6-3; CDR3nt: TGTGCCAGCAGTTACTCGGCAGGGGTCAACCTATACGAGCAGTACTTC; CDR3aa: CASSYSAGVNLYEQYF
j_gene: TRBJ2-3; abundance: .; d_gene: TRBD2; v_gene: TRBV7-7; CDR3nt: TGTGCTAGCAGCCAAGGGACTAGCGGAAGCACAGATACGCAGTATTTT; CDR3aa: CASSQGTSGSTDTQYF
j_gene: TRBJ1-1; abundance: .; d_gene: .; v_gene: TRBV7-4; CDR3nt: TGTGCCAGCAGCCGCGCCGGGGTTGAAGCTTTCTTT; CDR3aa: CASSRAGVEAFF